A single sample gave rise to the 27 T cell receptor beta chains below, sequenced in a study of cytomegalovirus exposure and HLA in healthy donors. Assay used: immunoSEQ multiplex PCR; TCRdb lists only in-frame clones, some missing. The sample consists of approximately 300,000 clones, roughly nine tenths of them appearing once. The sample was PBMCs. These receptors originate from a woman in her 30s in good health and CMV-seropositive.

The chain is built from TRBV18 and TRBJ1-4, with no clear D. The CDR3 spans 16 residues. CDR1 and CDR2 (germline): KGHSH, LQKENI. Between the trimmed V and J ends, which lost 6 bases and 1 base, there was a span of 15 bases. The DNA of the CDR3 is TGTGCCAGCTCCTTCGGTACAGTCGGAACTAATGAAAAACTGTTTTTT. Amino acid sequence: CASSFGTVGTNEKLFF.

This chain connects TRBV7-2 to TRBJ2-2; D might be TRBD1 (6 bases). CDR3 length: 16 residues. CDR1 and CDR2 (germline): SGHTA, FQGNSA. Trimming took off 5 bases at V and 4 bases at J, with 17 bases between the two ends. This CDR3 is CASSPRTEGVTGELFF. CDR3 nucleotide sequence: TGTGCCAGCAGCCCAAGGACCGAGGGGGTCACCGGGGAGCTGTTTTTT.

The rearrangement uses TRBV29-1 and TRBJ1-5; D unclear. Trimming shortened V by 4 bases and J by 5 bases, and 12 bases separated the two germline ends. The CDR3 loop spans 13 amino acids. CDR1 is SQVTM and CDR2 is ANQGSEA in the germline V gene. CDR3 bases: TGCAGCGTTGTAGTGGCAGTCGATCAGCCCCAGCATTTT. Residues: CSVVVAVDQPQHF.

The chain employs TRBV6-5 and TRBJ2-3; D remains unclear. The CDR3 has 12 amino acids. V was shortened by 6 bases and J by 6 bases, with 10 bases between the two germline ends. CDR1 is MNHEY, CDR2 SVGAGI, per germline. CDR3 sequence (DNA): TGTGCCAGCAGCTCCGTCAGGGATACGCAGTATTTT. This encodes CASSSVRDTQYF.

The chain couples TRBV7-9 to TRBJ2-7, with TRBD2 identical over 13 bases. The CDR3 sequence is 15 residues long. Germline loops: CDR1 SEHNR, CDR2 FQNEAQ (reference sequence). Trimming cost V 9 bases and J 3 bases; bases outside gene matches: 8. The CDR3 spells CASGLAGASDYEQYF. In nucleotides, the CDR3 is TGTGCCAGTGGACTAGCGGGAGCTTCCGACTACGAGCAGTACTTC. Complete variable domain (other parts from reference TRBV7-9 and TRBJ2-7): DTGVSQNPRHKITKRGQNVTFRCDPISEHNRLYWYRQTLGQGPEFLTYFQNEAQLEKSRLLSDRFSAERPKGSFSTLEIQRTEQGDSAMYLCASGLAGASDYEQYFGPGTRLTVT.

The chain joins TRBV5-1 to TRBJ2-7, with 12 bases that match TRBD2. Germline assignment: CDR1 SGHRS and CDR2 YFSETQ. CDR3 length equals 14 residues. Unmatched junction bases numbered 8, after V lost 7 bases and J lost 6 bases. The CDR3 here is CASGLAGGPFEQYF. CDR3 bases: TGCGCCAGCGGTCTAGCGGGAGGGCCCTTCGAGCAGTACTTC.

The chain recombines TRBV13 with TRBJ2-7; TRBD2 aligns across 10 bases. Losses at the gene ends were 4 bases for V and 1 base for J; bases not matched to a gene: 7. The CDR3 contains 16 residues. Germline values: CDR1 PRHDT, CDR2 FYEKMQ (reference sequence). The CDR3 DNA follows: TGTGCCAGCAGCTCCCAAGCGGGAGGGCTATCCTACGAGCAGTACTTC. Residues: CASSSQAGGLSYEQYF.

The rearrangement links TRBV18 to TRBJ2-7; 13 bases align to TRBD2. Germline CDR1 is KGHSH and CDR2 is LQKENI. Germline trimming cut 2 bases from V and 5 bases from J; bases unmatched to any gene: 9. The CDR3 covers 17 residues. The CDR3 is CASSPTVLAGGPHEQYF. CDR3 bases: TGTGCCAGCTCACCAACGGTACTAGCGGGAGGGCCCCACGAGCAGTACTTC. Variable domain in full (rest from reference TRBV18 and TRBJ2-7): NAGVMQNPRHLVRRRGQEARLRCSPMKGHSHVYWYRQLPEEGLKFMVYLQKENIIDESGMPKERFSAEFPKEGPSILRIQQVVRGDSAAYFCASSPTVLAGGPHEQYFGPGTRLTVT.

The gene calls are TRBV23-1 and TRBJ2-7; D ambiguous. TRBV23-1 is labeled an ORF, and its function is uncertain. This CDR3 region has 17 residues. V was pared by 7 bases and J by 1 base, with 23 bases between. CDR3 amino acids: CASIQPPTLEGSYEQYF. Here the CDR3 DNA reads TGCGCCAGCATCCAACCACCAACTCTGGAAGGGTCCTACGAGCAGTACTTC.

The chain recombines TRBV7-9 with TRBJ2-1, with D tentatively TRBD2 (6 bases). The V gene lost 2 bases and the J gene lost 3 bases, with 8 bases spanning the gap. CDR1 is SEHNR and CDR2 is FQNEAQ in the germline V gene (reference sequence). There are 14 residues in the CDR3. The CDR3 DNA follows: TGTGCCAGCAGCTTACAGGGACTCTACAATGAGCAGTTCTTC. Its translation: CASSLQGLYNEQFF.

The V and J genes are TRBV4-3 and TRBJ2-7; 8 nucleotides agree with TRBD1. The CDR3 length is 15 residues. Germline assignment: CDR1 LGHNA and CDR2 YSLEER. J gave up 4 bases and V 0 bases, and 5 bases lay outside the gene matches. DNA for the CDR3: TGCGCCAGCAGCCAAGATAGGGACAGGACTTACGAGCAGTACTTC. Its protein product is CASSQDRDRTYEQYF.

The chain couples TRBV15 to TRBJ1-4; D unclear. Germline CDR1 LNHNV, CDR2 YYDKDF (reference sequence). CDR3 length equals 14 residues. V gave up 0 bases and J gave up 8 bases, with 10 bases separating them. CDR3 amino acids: CATSRDPVEEKLFF. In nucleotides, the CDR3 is TGTGCCACCAGCAGAGATCCCGTCGAAGAAAAACTGTTTTTT.

The CDR3 spells CASRPLGGPWGTDTQYF. The DNA for the CDR3 is TGTGCCAGCAGGCCCCTAGGGGGGCCCTGGGGCACAGATACGCAGTATTTT. The chain uses TRBV2 and TRBJ2-3, with D possibly called TRBD1 or TRBD2 (6 bases each). CDR1 is SNHLY and CDR2 is FYNNEI in the germline V gene. CDR3 size: 17 residues. V was pared by 6 bases and J by 1 base, with 20 bases between.

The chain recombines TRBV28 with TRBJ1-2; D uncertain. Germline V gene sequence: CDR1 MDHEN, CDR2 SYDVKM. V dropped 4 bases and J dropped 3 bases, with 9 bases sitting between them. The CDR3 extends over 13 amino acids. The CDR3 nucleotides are TGTGCCAGCAGTTCTGACCACGACTATGGCTACACCTTC. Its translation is CASSSDHDYGYTF.

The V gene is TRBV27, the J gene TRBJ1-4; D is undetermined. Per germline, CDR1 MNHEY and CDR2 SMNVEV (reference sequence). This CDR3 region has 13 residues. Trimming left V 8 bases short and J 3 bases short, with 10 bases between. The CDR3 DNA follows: TGTGCCAGCTCGAGAGGGCCTAATGAAAAACTGTTTTTT. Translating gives CASSRGPNEKLFF.

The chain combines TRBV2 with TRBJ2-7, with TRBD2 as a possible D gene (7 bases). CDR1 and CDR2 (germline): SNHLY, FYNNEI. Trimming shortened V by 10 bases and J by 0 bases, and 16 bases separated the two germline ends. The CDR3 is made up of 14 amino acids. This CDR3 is CATLGGQSSYEQYF. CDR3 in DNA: TGTGCCACTCTGGGGGGGCAGAGCTCCTACGAGCAGTACTTC.

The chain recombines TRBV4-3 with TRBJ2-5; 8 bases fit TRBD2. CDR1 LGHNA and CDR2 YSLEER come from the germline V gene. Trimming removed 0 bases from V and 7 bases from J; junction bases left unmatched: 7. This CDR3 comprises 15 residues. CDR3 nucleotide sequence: TGCGCCAGCAGCCAAGATACGGGGGGGCCTGTGACCCAGTACTTC. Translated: CASSQDTGGPVTQYF.

Here the CDR3 DNA reads TGTGCCAGTAGTATAGGGTCGGGGGATACTGAAGCTTTCTTT. It codes for CASSIGSGDTEAFF. The chain employs TRBV19 and TRBJ1-1; possibly TRBD1 for D (5 bases). The CDR3 is 14 residues long. Germline loops: CDR1 LNHDA, CDR2 SQIVND (reference sequence). V gave up 1 base and J gave up 5 bases, with 11 bases separating them.

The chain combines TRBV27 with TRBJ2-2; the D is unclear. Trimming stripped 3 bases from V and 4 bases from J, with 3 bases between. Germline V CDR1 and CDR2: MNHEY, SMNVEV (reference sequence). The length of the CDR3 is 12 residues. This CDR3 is CASSFGTGELFF. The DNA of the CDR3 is TGTGCCAGCAGTTTTGGCACCGGGGAGCTGTTTTTT.

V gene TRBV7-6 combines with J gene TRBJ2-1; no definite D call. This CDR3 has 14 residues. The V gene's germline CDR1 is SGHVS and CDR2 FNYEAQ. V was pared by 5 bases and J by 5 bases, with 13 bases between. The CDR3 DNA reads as TGTGCCAGCAGCCTTTATGGGCAGAACAATGAGCAGTTCTTC. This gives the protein CASSLYGQNNEQFF. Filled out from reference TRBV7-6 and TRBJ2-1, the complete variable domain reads GAGVSQSPRYKVTKRGQDVALRCDPISGHVSLYWYRQALGQGPEFLTYFNYEAQQDKSGLPNDRFSAERPEGSISTLTIQRTEQRDSAMYRCASSLYGQNNEQFFGPGTRLTVL.

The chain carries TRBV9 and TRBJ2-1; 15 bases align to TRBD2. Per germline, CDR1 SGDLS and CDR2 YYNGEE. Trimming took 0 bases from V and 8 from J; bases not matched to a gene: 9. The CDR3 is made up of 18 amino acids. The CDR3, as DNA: TGTGCCAGCAGCGTAGAGGGACTAGCGGGAGGAGGTGCTGATGAGCAGTTCTTC. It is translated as CASSVEGLAGGGADEQFF.

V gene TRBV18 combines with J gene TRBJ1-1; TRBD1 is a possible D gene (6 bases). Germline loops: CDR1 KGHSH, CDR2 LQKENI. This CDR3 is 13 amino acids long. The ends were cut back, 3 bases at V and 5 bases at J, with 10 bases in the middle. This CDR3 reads CASSPTGSTEAFF. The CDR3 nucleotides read TGTGCCAGCTCACCCACAGGGTCTACTGAAGCTTTCTTT. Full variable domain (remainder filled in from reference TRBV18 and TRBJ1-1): NAGVMQNPRHLVRRRGQEARLRCSPMKGHSHVYWYRQLPEEGLKFMVYLQKENIIDESGMPKERFSAEFPKEGPSILRIQQVVRGDSAAYFCASSPTGSTEAFFGQGTRLTVV.

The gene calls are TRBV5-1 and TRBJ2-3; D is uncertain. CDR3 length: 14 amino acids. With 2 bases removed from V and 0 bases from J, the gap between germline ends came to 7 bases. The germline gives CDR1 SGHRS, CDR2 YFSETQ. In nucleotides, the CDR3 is TGCGCCAGCAGCTTCTCAACTAGCACAGATACGCAGTATTTT. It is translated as CASSFSTSTDTQYF.

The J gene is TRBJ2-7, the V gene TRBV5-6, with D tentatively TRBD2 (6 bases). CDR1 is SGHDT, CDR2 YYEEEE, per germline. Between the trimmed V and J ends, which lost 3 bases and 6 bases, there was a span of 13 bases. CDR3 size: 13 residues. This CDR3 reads CASSSYVSGEQYF. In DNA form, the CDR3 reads TGTGCCAGCAGCTCCTATGTTAGCGGCGAGCAGTACTTC.

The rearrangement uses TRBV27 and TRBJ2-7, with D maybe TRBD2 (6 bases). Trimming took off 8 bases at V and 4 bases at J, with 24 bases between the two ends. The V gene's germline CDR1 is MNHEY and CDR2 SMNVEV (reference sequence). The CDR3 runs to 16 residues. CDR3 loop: CASGGLLNSLAYEQYF. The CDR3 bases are TGTGCCAGCGGGGGACTCCTAAACTCCTTGGCGTACGAGCAGTACTTC.

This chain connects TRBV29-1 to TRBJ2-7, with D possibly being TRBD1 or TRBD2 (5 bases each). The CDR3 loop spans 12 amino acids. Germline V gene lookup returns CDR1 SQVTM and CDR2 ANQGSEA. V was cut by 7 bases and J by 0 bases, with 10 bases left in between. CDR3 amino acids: CSGTGASYEQYF. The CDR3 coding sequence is TGCAGCGGAACCGGGGCCTCCTACGAGCAGTACTTC.

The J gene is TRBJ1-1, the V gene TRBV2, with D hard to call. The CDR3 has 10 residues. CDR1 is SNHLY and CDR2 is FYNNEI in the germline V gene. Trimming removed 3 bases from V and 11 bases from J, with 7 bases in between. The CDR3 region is CASSEGRAFF. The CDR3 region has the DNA TGTGCCAGCAGTGAGGGAAGGGCTTTCTTT.